This TCR beta chain was sequenced for a study of Ad26.COV2.S vaccination and SARS-CoV-2 variants. Assay used: immunoSEQ multiplex PCR; TCRdb lists only in-frame clones, some missing. The table lists 440,000 or so clones, around 90% of them singletons. The germline V gene encodes CDR1 SGHRS and CDR2 YFSETQ. The CDR3 covers 15 residues. The germline V and J ends were trimmed by 4 bases and 2 bases, with 12 bases remaining between them. Treatment meaning: roughly 20 received Ad26.COV2.S at low or high dose, single or two shots; 5 received placebo; per-sample allocation not given. Collection of the samples took place on day 63 after the first injection of vaccine or placebo.

Sequencing was performed on peripheral blood, taken in a trial of Ad26.COV2.S vaccine versus placebo. The rearrangement links TRBV5-1 to TRBJ1-4; tentatively, D is TRBD1 (5 bases). The sequence was collected from a person aged 18 to 59 who received the Ad26.COV2.S COVID-19 vaccine or a placebo. The CDR3 bases are TGCGCCAGCAGCCTGCGGGGGACTACTAATGAAAAACTGTTTTTT. The encoded protein is CASSLRGTTNEKLFF.